The 2 T cell receptor beta chains listed next were all sequenced from one sample in a study of blood T cells in healthy people across ages. With a J-beta primer mix and a sample-barcoded 5' primer, a second PCR ran roughly 7 to 11 cycles. From the 5' RACE reads, TCRdb called clonotypes with MiXCR, one entry per CDR3 protein. The profile shows around 650,000 distinct CDR3 sequences, around 41% of them singletons. Sequenced input: blood. These receptors originate from a man aged 80 or over in good health.

The V call is TRBV7-9, the J call TRBJ2-5; 11 nucleotides line up with TRBD1. Germline V lookup: CDR1 SEHNR, CDR2 FQNEAQ (reference sequence). This CDR3 comprises 15 residues. Trimming took 3 bases from V and 4 from J; bases not matched to a gene: 4. CDR3 sequence: CASSFPDRGRETQYF. The CDR3 region has the DNA TGTGCCAGCAGCTTCCCGGACAGGGGGCGAGAGACCCAGTACTTC. The full variable domain, with the rest looked up from reference TRBV7-9 and TRBJ2-5, is DTGVSQNPRHKITKRGQNVTFRCDPISEHNRLYWYRQTLGQGPEFLTYFQNEAQLEKSRLLSDRFSAERPKGSFSTLEIQRTEQGDSAMYLCASSFPDRGRETQYFGPGTRLLVL.

V gene TRBV20-1 combines with J gene TRBJ2-7; no reliable D call. The CDR3 spans 15 residues. Germline lookup yields CDR1 DFQATT and CDR2 SNEGSKA (reference sequence). The V end lost 4 bases, the J end lost 7 bases, and 23 bases lay between the germline ends. CDR3 in DNA: TGCAGTGCTACCCGGGCGGACCGGACCGGAATGGAGCAGTACTTC. Translating it yields CSATRADRTGMEQYF.